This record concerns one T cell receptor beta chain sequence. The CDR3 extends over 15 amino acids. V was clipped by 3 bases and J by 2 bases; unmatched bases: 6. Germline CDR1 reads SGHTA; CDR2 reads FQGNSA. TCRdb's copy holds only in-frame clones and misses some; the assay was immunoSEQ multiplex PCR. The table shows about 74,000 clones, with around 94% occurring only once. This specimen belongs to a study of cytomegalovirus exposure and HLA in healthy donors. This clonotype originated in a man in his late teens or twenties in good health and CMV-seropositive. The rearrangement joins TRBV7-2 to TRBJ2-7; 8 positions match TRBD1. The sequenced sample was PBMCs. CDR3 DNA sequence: TGTGCCAGCAGCTTCGACAGGGGTTCACCCTACGAGCAGTACTTC. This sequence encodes CASSFDRGSPYEQYF.